Below are 26 T cell receptor beta chains sequenced from a single sample in a study of OX40 agonist ivuxolimab in advanced cancers. The method was immunoSEQ multiplex PCR; TCRdb's version includes in-frame clones alone and lacks a portion of them. This table has about 82,000 clones, about 86% appearing once. This specimen consisted of CD4+ or CD8+ T cells sorted from blood, obtained in a trial of the OX40 agonist ivuxolimab. The source is an adult with an advanced solid tumor such as melanoma, head and neck, liver or kidney cancer.

This chain joins TRBV30 and TRBJ1-2, with no clear D. The CDR3 loop spans 11 amino acids. V was pared by 0 bases and J by 9 bases, with 8 bases between. The germline V gene encodes CDR1 GTSNPN and CDR2 SVGIG (reference sequence). The CDR3 nucleotides read TGTGCCTGGAGTGTTCTTTTTCGCTACACCTTC. Translated, it gives CAWSVLFRYTF.

This clone has a single count. DNA for the CDR3: TGTGCCAGCAGTGGGGCCCACTCTGGAAACACCATATATTTT. The encoded protein is CASSGAHSGNTIYF. The chain is built from TRBV6-5 and TRBJ1-3; D might be TRBD1 (5 bases). Germline CDR1 and CDR2: MNHEY and SVGAGI. The CDR3 is 14 residues long. Trimming removed 5 bases at V and 0 bases at J, with 8 bases between.

The chain combines TRBV11-3 with TRBJ2-5, with 8 positions matching TRBD2. The DNA end is a closer match to TRBJ2-7, so the J assignment may be wrong. This CDR3 comprises 14 residues. Germline lookup yields CDR1 SGHNT and CDR2 YENEEA. The CDR3 nucleotides are TGTGCCAGCAGTCCCGGCGGGGGGCATTACGAGCAGTACTTC. It translates to CASSPGGGHYEQYF.

CDR3 nucleotide sequence: TGTGCCAGCAGCCAACGACAGGGTAATTCACCCCTCCACTTT. Translating gives CASSQRQGNSPLHF. The chain uses TRBV11-1 and TRBJ1-6; 7 bases match TRBD1. This CDR3 has 14 amino acids. Trimming took 5 bases from V and 6 from J; bases not matched to a gene: 4. The germline gives CDR1 SGHAT, CDR2 FQDESV (reference sequence).

The gene calls are TRBV5-1 and TRBJ2-3; D is possibly TRBD2 (6 bases). The V and J ends lost 1 base and 0 bases respectively, with 9 bases between them. The CDR3 covers 15 residues. Germline lookup yields CDR1 SGHRS and CDR2 YFSETQ. CDR3 bases: TGCGCCAGCAGCTTGAGTAGCGGTAGCACAGATACGCAGTATTTT. Translated, it gives CASSLSSGSTDTQYF. Full variable domain (remainder filled in from reference TRBV5-1 and TRBJ2-3): KAGVTQTPRYLIKTRGQQVTLSCSPISGHRSVSWYQQTPGQGLQFLFEYFSETQRNKGNFPGRFSGRQFSNSRSEMNVSTLELGDSALYLCASSLSSGSTDTQYFGPGTRLTVL.

The chain combines TRBV7-9 with TRBJ2-7; D is perhaps TRBD2 (6 bases). Per the germline V gene, CDR1 is SEHNR and CDR2 is FQNEAQ (reference sequence). CDR3 length: 15 amino acids. Trimming left V 3 bases short and J 9 bases short, with 21 bases between. The CDR3 nucleotides are TGTGCCAGCAGCTTTACCCCCCTGGGGGACGGGGGGCAGTACTTC. Its protein is CASSFTPLGDGGQYF.

The chain recombines TRBV7-9 with TRBJ1-5; D unclear. The CDR3 is 16 amino acids. The germline gives CDR1 SEHNR, CDR2 FQNEAQ (reference sequence). Between the trimmed V and J ends, which lost 1 base and 3 bases, there was a span of 13 bases. Written as DNA, the CDR3 is TGTGCCAGCAGCTTAGATACAAGGACCATCAATCAGCCCCAGCATTTT. Protein product: CASSLDTRTINQPQHF.

This clone was seen just once. The V and J genes are TRBV5-1 and TRBJ2-1, with 11 bases identical to TRBD2. The V gene's germline CDR1 is SGHRS and CDR2 YFSETQ. The ends lost 6 bases at V and 3 bases at J; junction bases unmatched: 5. The CDR3 covers 15 residues. The chain's CDR3 is CASIATSGIYNEQFF. The CDR3, as DNA: TGCGCCAGCATCGCGACTAGCGGGATCTACAATGAGCAGTTCTTC.

This clone is a singleton in its sample. The V and J genes are TRBV25-1 and TRBJ1-2; 7 bases map to TRBD1. In germline, CDR1 is MGHDK, CDR2 SYGVNS. V was pared by 8 bases and J by 1 base, with 16 bases of the junction left unmatched. The length of the CDR3 is 17 residues. CDR3 sequence reads: CASWGATGDALNYGYTF. The CDR3 nucleotides are TGTGCCAGCTGGGGGGCTACAGGGGATGCCCTTAACTATGGCTACACCTTC.

The chain recombines TRBV5-6 with TRBJ2-7; the D gene is possibly TRBD1 (6 bases). CDR1 and CDR2 (germline): SGHDT, YYEEEE. Trimming stripped 0 bases from V and 7 bases from J, with 14 bases between. This CDR3 has 14 amino acids. The CDR3 nucleotides are TGTGCCAGCAGCTTGGCCTCAGGGACATGGGAGCAGTACTTC. Its protein product is CASSLASGTWEQYF.

The chain employs TRBV10-3 and TRBJ2-3; D uncertain. Deletions cut 4 bases from V and 0 bases from J, with 8 bases between. CDR1 is ENHRY and CDR2 is SYGVKD in the germline V gene. This CDR3 has 14 amino acids. Here the CDR3 reads CAISVTASTDTQYF. The DNA for the CDR3 is TGTGCCATCAGTGTAACGGCCAGCACAGATACGCAGTATTTT.

In DNA, the CDR3 is TGTGCCAGCAGTTTATCCCCTAAATATTTCACCGCGGGGGGGCCCTACAATGAGCAGTTCTTC. The encoded protein is CASSLSPKYFTAGGPYNEQFF. The chain employs TRBV27 and TRBJ2-1, with 9 bases identical to TRBD2. Germline-derived CDR1 and CDR2 are MNHEY and SMNVEV (reference sequence). Germline trimming cut 0 bases from V and 2 bases from J; bases unmatched to any gene: 17. The CDR3 totals 21 residues.

The V gene is TRBV14, the J gene TRBJ2-2; D unclear. The CDR3 consists of 13 residues. The germline gives CDR1 SGHDN, CDR2 FVKESK. With 3 bases removed from V and 3 bases from J, the gap between germline ends came to 5 bases. The CDR3 region has the DNA TGTGCCAGCAGCCAGACGTACACCGGGGAGCTGTTTTTT. As protein: CASSQTYTGELFF.

This chain uses TRBV2 with TRBJ1-1; tentative D call: TRBD1 (6 bases). This CDR3 has 13 residues. Trimming cost V 8 bases and J 2 bases, with 12 bases left between them. Germline CDR1 is SNHLY and CDR2 is FYNNEI. CDR3 region: CASSGQTNTEAFF. The DNA for the CDR3 is TGTGCCAGCTCGGGACAAACAAACACTGAAGCTTTCTTT.

The chain recombines TRBV14 with TRBJ2-1; a weak D match, TRBD1 (5 bases). The V and J ends lost 6 bases and 4 bases respectively, with 22 bases between them. Looked up from germline, CDR1 is SGHDN and CDR2 is FVKESK. This CDR3 region has 17 residues. The CDR3 spells CASRSDDPLRGYNEQFF. The CDR3 region has the DNA TGTGCCAGCAGAAGCGACGACCCACTAAGGGGTTACAATGAGCAGTTCTTC.

The chain joins TRBV27 to TRBJ2-3, with 14 positions matching TRBD2. CDR3 size: 16 residues. Losses at the gene ends were 5 bases for V and 6 bases for J; bases not matched to a gene: 7. Germline CDR1 MNHEY, CDR2 SMNVEV (reference sequence). The CDR3 DNA reads as TGTGCCAGCAGTCCGCGACTAGCGGGAGGGCGGGATACGCAGTATTTT. Translation: CASSPRLAGGRDTQYF.

The V and J genes are TRBV19 and TRBJ1-2, with TRBD1 as a possible D gene (6 bases). Germline CDR1 is LNHDA and CDR2 is SQIVND (reference sequence). CDR3 length equals 15 residues. Trimming shortened V by 7 bases and J by 4 bases, and 19 bases separated the two germline ends. The CDR3 loop is CASTTSTGSGYGYTF. Written as DNA, the CDR3 is TGTGCCAGTACCACTTCGACAGGTTCCGGCTATGGCTACACCTTC.

The J gene is TRBJ2-7, the V gene TRBV10-3, with D hard to call. The germline V gene encodes CDR1 ENHRY and CDR2 SYGVKD. V was shortened by 4 bases and J by 4 bases, with 8 bases between the two germline ends. This CDR3 has 12 amino acids. This CDR3 is CAISGARYEQYF. The CDR3 DNA is TGTGCCATCAGTGGGGCTCGATACGAGCAGTACTTC.

V gene TRBV5-1 combines with J gene TRBJ2-5; D is uncertain. V lost 1 base, J lost 2 bases, and 12 bases lay in between. This CDR3 has 15 residues. Germline CDR1 and CDR2: SGHRS and YFSETQ. The CDR3 reads CASSLFAAEQETQYF. DNA of the CDR3: TGCGCCAGCAGCTTGTTTGCGGCGGAACAAGAGACCCAGTACTTC.

This chain links TRBV6-6 with TRBJ1-2, with TRBD1 identical over 7 bases. The CDR3 length is 13 residues. Unmatched junction bases numbered 9, after V lost 10 bases and J lost 4 bases. Germline V gene data show CDR1 as MNHNY and CDR2 as SVGAGI (reference sequence). The CDR3 loop is CATSDRKTYGYTF. CDR3 nucleotides: TGTGCCACCTCGGACAGGAAAACCTATGGCTACACCTTC.

The rearrangement joins TRBV2 to TRBJ2-1, with a tentative D call TRBD2 (5 bases). V lost 7 bases, J lost 7 bases, and 8 bases lay in between. Germline loops: CDR1 SNHLY, CDR2 FYNNEI. CDR3 length: 11 amino acids. The CDR3 region has the DNA TGTGCCAGCAAATGGGAGAATGAGCAGTTCTTC. This sequence encodes CASKWENEQFF.

The CDR3 loop is CASSVGAYEKLFF. In nucleotides, the CDR3 is TGTGCCAGCAGTGTGGGGGCCTATGAAAAACTGTTTTTT. The chain employs TRBV25-1 and TRBJ1-4, with D tentatively TRBD1 (6 bases). This CDR3 is 13 amino acids long. Germline values: CDR1 MGHDK, CDR2 SYGVNS. V gave up 4 bases and J gave up 6 bases, with 9 bases separating them.

V usage is TRBV6-6 and J usage is TRBJ1-2; 8 nucleotides agree with TRBD1. Trimming at V came to 2 bases and at J to 3 bases, leaving 5 bases not matched to a gene. Germline V lookup: CDR1 MNHNY, CDR2 SVGAGI (reference sequence). The CDR3 totals 15 residues. Here the CDR3 DNA reads TGTGCCAGCAGTTACAAGGCAGGGGGCGACTATGGCTACACCTTC. The encoded protein is CASSYKAGGDYGYTF.

The chain has TRBV9 and TRBJ1-5, with D possibly TRBD1 on 5 matching bases. Germline values: CDR1 SGDLS, CDR2 YYNGEE. Trimming left V 4 bases short and J 10 bases short, with 15 bases between. The CDR3 runs 13 residues. CDR3 sequence (DNA): TGTGCCAGCAGCACGGGAACAGGAGGCCCCCAGCATTTT. This translates into CASSTGTGGPQHF.

V is TRBV11-1 and J is TRBJ2-2, with TRBD1 identical over 9 bases. CDR3 size: 19 residues. CDR1 SGHAT and CDR2 FQDESV come from the germline V gene (reference sequence). V was clipped by 2 bases and J by 5 bases; unmatched bases: 15. The CDR3 loop reads CASSLIHARGDRETGELFF. The CDR3 nucleotides are TGTGCCAGCAGCTTAATCCATGCGAGAGGGGACAGGGAAACCGGGGAGCTGTTTTTT.

The chain carries TRBV7-2 and TRBJ2-5, with D perhaps TRBD2 (6 bases). With 4 bases removed from V and 1 base from J, the gap between germline ends came to 13 bases. Germline values: CDR1 SGHTA, CDR2 FQGNSA. This CDR3 is built from 15 residues. Here the CDR3 reads CASSSQAGLQETQYF. CDR3 sequence (DNA): TGTGCCAGCAGCTCTCAAGCGGGTCTCCAAGAGACCCAGTACTTC.